The next 25 T cell receptor beta chains were all read from a single sample in a study of T-cell memory formation after mild COVID-19. MiXCR, applied by TCRdb to the 5' RACE reads, yields one record per CDR3 protein. Of over 450,000 distinct CDR3 sequences listed, about a fifth are singletons. The material sequenced was PBMCs or a T cell subset sorted from them (not recorded which). These receptors were collected from an adult woman who had mild COVID-19 (a few samples of this study predate the infection). Cell type and time point are not known.

The gene calls are TRBV6-6 and TRBJ1-1, with a tentative D call TRBD1 (5 bases). Trimming removed 0 bases from V and 2 bases from J, with 10 bases in between. Per the germline V gene, CDR1 is MNHNY and CDR2 is SVGAGI (reference sequence). The CDR3 is 15 amino acids. In DNA form, the CDR3 reads TGTGCCAGCAGTTACTCGAGTCAGGGTAACACTGAAGCTTTCTTT. This sequence encodes CASSYSSQGNTEAFF.

This chain uses TRBV20-1 with TRBJ2-1; 9 bases fit TRBD2. There are 17 residues in the CDR3. V gave up 0 bases and J gave up 4 bases; unmatched junction bases: 10. Germline V CDR1 and CDR2: DFQATT, SNEGSKA (reference sequence). CDR3 amino acids: CSARDPGASGDYNEQFF. CDR3 coding DNA: TGCAGTGCTAGAGACCCAGGGGCTAGCGGGGATTACAATGAGCAGTTCTTC.

The sample holds a few counts of this clonotype. V is TRBV4-3 and J is TRBJ2-2; TRBD2 matches at 11 bases. Germline values: CDR1 LGHNA, CDR2 YSLEER. V shed 4 bases and J 6 bases; nucleotides not matched to a gene: 7. The CDR3 runs to 16 residues. The CDR3 reads CASSPLAGVFAGELFF. The CDR3 DNA follows: TGCGCCAGCAGCCCACTAGCGGGAGTATTTGCCGGGGAGCTGTTTTTT.

The sample holds a few counts of this clonotype. The rearrangement links TRBV12-3 or TRBV12-4 to TRBJ2-1, with D perhaps matching TRBD2 (5 bases). Trimming took 7 bases from V and 9 from J, leaving 22 bases between them. The CDR3 loop spans 15 amino acids. CDR3 sequence reads: CASTLSGNVGSEQFF. CDR3 nucleotide sequence: TGTGCCAGCACCCTTTCGGGGAATGTGGGTAGTGAGCAGTTCTTC.

This clonotype occurred a few times. V is TRBV7-9 and J is TRBJ2-1; TRBD2 matches at 13 bases. This CDR3 is 20 amino acids long. CDR1 and CDR2 from the germline V gene are SEHNR and FQNEAQ (reference sequence). V lost 2 bases to trimming and J lost 1 base; unmatched junction nucleotides: 11. The CDR3: CASSLPAPGLAGRSYNEQFF. In nucleotides, the CDR3 is TGTGCCAGCAGCTTACCAGCCCCGGGACTAGCGGGAAGGTCCTACAATGAGCAGTTCTTC.

V gene TRBV30 combines with J gene TRBJ2-7, with 7 bases matching TRBD2. Germline CDR1 GTSNPN, CDR2 SVGIG (reference sequence). V shed 1 base, J shed 2 bases, and the junction held 5 bases outside the gene matches. The CDR3 runs to 14 residues. The CDR3 bases are TGTGCCTGGAGTGAAACCGGGACTACCTACGAGCAGTACTTC. This translates into CAWSETGTTYEQYF.

This rearrangement joins TRBV29-1 to TRBJ1-1; 11 nucleotides align to TRBD1. The CDR3 is 16 amino acids. CDR1 SQVTM and CDR2 ANQGSEA come from the germline V gene. The trim removed 3 bases at V and 11 bases at J, leaving 17 bases unmatched. The CDR3 region has the DNA TGCAGCGTTGATTTTTCGGCCTTGGACAGGGGGCCGGGGGCTTTCTTT. Its translation: CSVDFSALDRGPGAFF.

CDR3 protein: CASSVGWRATDTQYF. As DNA, the CDR3 is TGTGCCAGCAGCGTAGGTTGGCGGGCCACAGATACGCAGTATTTT. V usage is TRBV9 and J usage is TRBJ2-3; possibly TRBD2 for D (5 bases). V was pared by 0 bases and J by 2 bases, with 10 bases between. The CDR3 is 15 amino acids. Germline V lookup: CDR1 SGDLS, CDR2 YYNGEE. Based on the CDR3 plus reference TRBV9 and TRBJ2-3, the full variable domain is DSGVTQTPKHLITATGQRVTLRCSPRSGDLSVYWYQQSLDQGLQFLIQYYNGEERAKGNILERFSAQQFPDLHSELNLSSLELGDSALYFCASSVGWRATDTQYFGPGTRLTVL.

V and J are TRBV7-9 and TRBJ1-1; 7 bases match TRBD1. With 2 bases clipped from V and 4 bases from J, the junction kept 7 bases outside the gene matches. Germline V lookup: CDR1 SEHNR, CDR2 FQNEAQ (reference sequence). The CDR3 runs to 15 residues. The CDR3 spells CASSLKSAGGTEAFF. The CDR3 DNA reads TGTGCCAGCAGCTTAAAGTCGGCAGGGGGCACTGAAGCTTTCTTT.

This clonotype was counted between two and nine times. The rearrangement links TRBV5-1 to TRBJ2-1, with D perhaps matching TRBD1 (5 bases). Germline V gene lookup returns CDR1 SGHRS and CDR2 YFSETQ. CDR3 length equals 11 residues. Trimming left V 1 base short and J 14 bases short, with 10 bases between. For the CDR3, the DNA is TGCGCCAGCAGCTTGAGGGGTCAGGAGTTCTTC. It is translated as CASSLRGQEFF.

This clonotype was seen a few times. The chain recombines TRBV6-5 with TRBJ2-1; no clear D gene. Trimming stripped 4 bases from V and 6 bases from J, with 10 bases between. CDR3 size: 13 residues. Germline assignment: CDR1 MNHEY and CDR2 SVGAGI. In DNA form, the CDR3 reads TGTGCCAGCAGTTGGAGAAGGTTCAATGAGCAGTTCTTC. Residues: CASSWRRFNEQFF.

This clonotype has a count of ten or more. The chain uses TRBV5-1 and TRBJ2-7; the D is unclear. This CDR3 is 15 amino acids long. With 0 bases removed from V and 0 bases from J, the gap between germline ends came to 10 bases. Germline CDR1 is SGHRS and CDR2 is YFSETQ. CDR3 DNA: TGCGCCAGCAGCTTGGTAGACGGCCCCTCCTACGAGCAGTACTTC. Protein product: CASSLVDGPSYEQYF.

This clonotype was recorded a few times. The V gene is TRBV30, the J gene TRBJ1-2; D call uncertain. Trimming shortened V by 0 bases and J by 4 bases, and 12 bases separated the two germline ends. CDR1 and CDR2 from the germline V gene are GTSNPN and SVGIG (reference sequence). The CDR3 loop spans 14 amino acids. The CDR3: CAWSVQPRFYGYTF. In DNA form, the CDR3 reads TGTGCCTGGAGTGTACAGCCACGATTCTATGGCTACACCTTC.

This clonotype was counted a few times. This chain links TRBV20-1 with TRBJ2-1, with 14 bases matching TRBD2. The CDR3 sequence is 14 residues long. Germline V CDR1 and CDR2: DFQATT, SNEGSKA (reference sequence). With 6 bases clipped from V and 7 bases from J, the junction kept 5 bases outside the gene matches. CDR3 loop: CSAATSGRGNEQFF. CDR3 nucleotide sequence: TGCAGTGCAGCGACTAGCGGGAGGGGAAATGAGCAGTTCTTC.

This clonotype has a handful of counts. V usage is TRBV20-1 and J usage is TRBJ1-5; no firm D call. Germline CDR1 DFQATT, CDR2 SNEGSKA (reference sequence). This CDR3 is 16 amino acids long. The V end lost 8 bases, the J end lost 0 bases, and 20 bases lay between the germline ends. The CDR3 DNA sequence: TGCAGTTCGGTCTCCGATCGATCCCTTAGCAATCAGCCCCAGCATTTT. Translated, it gives CSSVSDRSLSNQPQHF.

This chain joins TRBV24-1 and TRBJ2-1, with D tentatively TRBD2 (6 bases). The germline V gene encodes CDR1 KGHDR and CDR2 SFDVKD. The CDR3 contains 18 residues. V lost 2 bases and J lost 5, with 21 bases in between. This chain's CDR3 is CATSDYGIVGGANNEQFF. For the CDR3, the DNA is TGTGCCACCAGTGATTACGGCATTGTGGGAGGTGCTAACAATGAGCAGTTCTTC.

This clonotype was detected only a few times. The chain couples TRBV19 to TRBJ2-2, with D hard to call. CDR3 length: 15 residues. The germline CDR1 and CDR2 sequences are LNHDA and SQIVND (reference sequence). The ends were cut back, 7 bases at V and 8 bases at J, with 20 bases in the middle. The CDR3 spells CASMGKVFRPGELFF. CDR3 bases: TGTGCCAGTATGGGTAAAGTCTTTCGGCCGGGGGAGCTGTTTTTT. Complete variable domain (other parts from reference TRBV19 and TRBJ2-2): DGGITQSPKYLFRKEGQNVTLSCEQNLNHDAMYWYRQDPGQGLRLIYYSQIVNDFQKGDIAEGYSVSREKKESFPLTVTSAQKNPTAFYLCASMGKVFRPGELFFGEGSRLTVL.

This clonotype was seen a handful of times. The chain uses TRBV12-3 or TRBV12-4 and TRBJ1-1; D not resolved. The CDR3 runs to 13 residues. Trimming cost V 3 bases and J 1 base, with 6 bases left between them. The chain's CDR3 is CASSFGPNTEAFF. Written as DNA, the CDR3 is TGTGCCAGCAGTTTCGGGCCGAACACTGAAGCTTTCTTT.

The chain uses TRBV19 and TRBJ2-1; D remains unclear. The CDR3 extends over 13 amino acids. CDR1 and CDR2 from the germline V gene are LNHDA and SQIVND (reference sequence). V was pared by 10 bases and J by 5 bases, with 15 bases between. The DNA for the CDR3 is TGTGCCACCAGAACATGGGTAGACAATGAGCAGTTCTTC. This sequence encodes CATRTWVDNEQFF.

This clonotype showed up just a few times. The chain employs TRBV7-2 and TRBJ2-3; possibly TRBD1 or TRBD2 for D (5 bases each). This CDR3 has 15 amino acids. The V end was cut by 5 bases, the J end by 4 bases, with 16 bases between. The germline V gene has CDR1 SGHTA and CDR2 FQGNSA. The CDR3 nucleotides are TGTGCCAGCAGCATCCTCGGGGCTAGGTCAGATACGCAGTATTTT. Translating it yields CASSILGARSDTQYF.

Only a few counts were recorded for this clonotype. The genes are TRBV5-6 and TRBJ1-5; D may be TRBD1 (6 bases). The CDR3 runs 15 residues. The V end lost 4 bases, the J end lost 1 base, and 12 bases lay between the germline ends. Germline-derived CDR1 and CDR2 are SGHDT and YYEEEE. CDR3 loop: CASSQRGASNQPQHF. For the CDR3, the DNA is TGTGCCAGCAGCCAGAGGGGGGCAAGCAATCAGCCCCAGCATTTT.

This clonotype was seen only a few times. The J gene is TRBJ2-7, the V gene TRBV10-3, with TRBD2 identical over 8 bases. CDR1 and CDR2 from the germline V gene are ENHRY and SYGVKD. The ends lost 6 bases at V and 5 bases at J; junction bases unmatched: 9. The CDR3 has 14 amino acids. CDR3 in DNA: TGTGCCATCAGACGGGAGGGCCCGGGGGACGAGCAGTACTTC. As protein: CAIRREGPGDEQYF.

The chain combines TRBV24-1 with TRBJ2-1, with D uncertain. The germline V and J ends were trimmed by 3 bases and 9 bases, with 2 bases remaining between them. Germline CDR1 is KGHDR and CDR2 is SFDVKD. CDR3 size: 10 residues. The CDR3 sequence: CATSDGEQFF. The CDR3 region has the DNA TGTGCCACCAGTGATGGTGAGCAGTTCTTC.

The V gene is TRBV6-2 or TRBV6-3, the J gene TRBJ1-5; a possible D gene is TRBD1 (5 bases). The CDR3 sequence is 18 residues long. Germline V lookup: CDR1 MNHEY, CDR2 SVGEGT. Trimming removed 4 bases at V and 5 bases at J, with 24 bases between. For the CDR3, the DNA is TGTGCCAGCAGTTCCCTCTCCACAGATGGGGGATCCGATCAGCCCCAGCATTTT. This translates into CASSSLSTDGGSDQPQHF.

The chain has TRBV4-3 and TRBJ2-1; 9 bases are shared with TRBD2. V was pared by 0 bases and J by 0 bases, with 3 bases of the junction left unmatched. Germline V lookup: CDR1 LGHNA, CDR2 YSLEER. The CDR3 runs to 17 residues. The CDR3 coding sequence is TGCGCCAGCAGCCAAGAAGGGCGGGAGGGCTCCTACAATGAGCAGTTCTTC. This translates into CASSQEGREGSYNEQFF.